The next 18 T cell receptor beta chains were all read from a single sample in a study of glioma-infiltrating T cells. Using RNA template, CDR3s of TCR alpha and beta were amplified with iRepertoire arm-PCR. Using its own MiXCR run on the multiplex PCR reads, TCRdb lists one record per CDR3 protein. The sample holds tens of thousands of distinct CDR3 sequences, 35% to 45% seen once. The sample comprised glioma tissue, nonneoplastic brain tissue, or PBMCs (not recorded which). The receptors originated from a human donor with low-grade glioma or glioblastoma, undergoing nonglioma brain surgery, or in good health (not recorded which).

This chain connects TRBV7-9 to TRBJ1-5; D gene unclear. Germline lookup yields CDR1 SEHNR and CDR2 FQNEAQ (reference sequence). This CDR3 has 11 residues. Trimming took 10 bases from V and 9 from J, leaving 13 bases between them. CDR3 loop: CANRLGGPQHF. The CDR3 region has the DNA TGTGCCAACAGACTGGGAGGGCCCCAGCATTTT.

Details on this clonotype: A much bigger clone sits one base away, suggesting this may be a read error. J is TRBJ2-7 and V is TRBV18, with 7 bases aligning to TRBD2. The CDR3 is made up of 14 amino acids. Germline assignment: CDR1 KGHSH and CDR2 LQKENI. The DNA for the CDR3 is TGTGCCAGCTCACCAATTCGGGAGGCCTACGAGCGGTACTTC. Translation: CASSPIREAYERYF.

Comments on this clonotype: Since a much larger clone is just one base distant, this may be a read error. The chain uses TRBV12-3 or TRBV12-4 and TRBJ2-7, with 11 bases aligning to TRBD2. This CDR3 is built from 14 residues. CDR3: CASSATSGIYEPYF. The CDR3 bases are TGTGCCAGCAGTGCGACTAGCGGGATCTACGAGCCGTACTTC.

The chain has TRBV4-1 and TRBJ2-5; D remains ambiguous. Germline CDR1 reads MGHRA; CDR2 reads YSYEKL. V lost 0 bases to trimming and J lost 4 bases, with 6 bases between them. CDR3 length: 13 amino acids. For the CDR3, the DNA is TGCGCCAGCAGCCAAGAGGCAGGAGAGACCCAGTACTTC. It encodes CASSQEAGETQYF.

About this clonotype: A read error may be the cause here, since a much bigger clone is one base away. The J gene is TRBJ2-6, the V gene TRBV6-4; 8 bases line up with TRBD2. The CDR3 runs 15 residues. Germline V lookup: CDR1 MRHNA, CDR2 SNTAGT. The DNA for the CDR3 is TGTGCCAGCAGGCGGGAGGATAGTGGGGCCGACGTCCTGACTTTC. Amino acid sequence: CASRREDSGADVLTF.

This clonotype came up many times. The rearrangement uses TRBV4-3 and TRBJ2-1, with a possible D match to TRBD2 (6 bases). CDR1 and CDR2 from the germline V gene are LGHNA and YSLEER. V was cut by 0 bases and J by 9 bases, with 18 bases left in between. The CDR3 has 16 amino acids. The CDR3 region has the DNA TGCGCCAGCAGCCAAGATCGTCTGGCAGGGCGGGGTGAGCAGTTCTTC. Protein sequence: CASSQDRLAGRGEQFF.

The sample holds a few counts of this clonotype. This sequence joins TRBV28 and TRBJ2-3, with D perhaps matching TRBD2 (6 bases). Germline CDR1 is MDHEN and CDR2 is SYDVKM. Between the trimmed V and J ends, which lost 3 bases and 6 bases, there was a span of 13 bases. This CDR3 is built from 14 residues. The CDR3 DNA sequence: TGTGCCAGCAGTTTCTCGGGAGATTACGATACGCAGTATTTT. Translated, it gives CASSFSGDYDTQYF.

Ten or more counts support this clonotype. The chain joins TRBV7-2 to TRBJ2-1, with a weak D call TRBD2 (7 bases). This CDR3 has 15 residues. V shed 5 bases and J shed 6 bases, with 17 bases lying between them. Germline V CDR1 and CDR2: SGHTA, FQGNSA. The CDR3 sequence is CASSEGEGLGNEQFF. The CDR3 DNA follows: TGTGCCAGCAGCGAGGGGGAGGGACTCGGCAATGAGCAGTTCTTC.

This clonotype was seen a single time. The conserved closing phenylalanine or tryptophan is absent in this CDR3, likely reflecting a read error. The DNA is left out, because the CDR3 cannot be placed on it with certainty; the CDR3 is given as TCRdb lists it. The gene calls are TRBV20-1 and TRBJ2-3. CDR1 is DFQATT and CDR2 is SNEGSKA in the germline V gene (reference sequence). The CDR3 is made up of 14 amino acids, end residues included. CDR3 sequence reads: CSAREGGYTDTLYS.

As for this clonotype: A much larger clone lies one base from this, so it may be a read error. The chain has TRBV11-2 and TRBJ2-7, with D unclear. Trimming took 5 bases from V and 2 from J, leaving 10 bases between them. This CDR3 contains 13 residues. Per the germline V gene, CDR1 is SGHAT and CDR2 is FQNNGV. The CDR3 sequence: CASSTTGTYEQYF. Written as DNA, the CDR3 is TGTGCCAGCAGCACCACTGGGACCTACGAGCAGTACTTC.

The chain joins TRBV30 to TRBJ2-1; 11 bases agree with TRBD2. The trim removed 0 bases at V and 2 bases at J, leaving 3 bases unmatched. There are 16 residues in the CDR3. Germline V gene data show CDR1 as GTSNPN and CDR2 as SVGIG (reference sequence). The CDR3 sequence: CAWSVGSGRAYNEQFF. The CDR3, as DNA: TGTGCCTGGAGTGTAGGTAGCGGGAGGGCCTACAATGAGCAGTTCTTC.

This clonotype was observed many times. This chain links TRBV4-1 with TRBJ1-5; D might be TRBD1 (5 bases). The CDR3 spans 14 residues. Looked up from germline, CDR1 is MGHRA and CDR2 is YSYEKL. The V end lost 4 bases, the J end lost 1 base, and 8 bases lay between the germline ends. The DNA for the CDR3 is TGCGCCAGCAGCCCTAGGGACAGCAATCAGCCCCAGCATTTT. It specifies CASSPRDSNQPQHF.

This clonotype was seen repeatedly, ten times or more. V gene TRBV5-1 combines with J gene TRBJ2-3; 9 bases agree with TRBD2. This CDR3 spans 15 amino acids. CDR1 and CDR2 from the germline V gene are SGHRS and YFSETQ. V dropped 5 bases and J dropped 2; count of bases not matched to a gene: 6. This chain's CDR3 is CASRSGTSPTDTQYF. The CDR3 DNA reads TGCGCCAGCAGGTCCGGGACTAGCCCCACAGATACGCAGTATTTT. Drawing the rest from reference TRBV5-1 and TRBJ2-3, the complete variable domain is KAGVTQTPRYLIKTRGQQVTLSCSPISGHRSVSWYQQTPGQGLQFLFEYFSETQRNKGNFPGRFSGRQFSNSRSEMNVSTLELGDSALYLCASRSGTSPTDTQYFGPGTRLTVL.

This clonotype was observed a single time. The rearrangement joins TRBV20-1 to TRBJ1-2; a weak D match, TRBD1 (5 bases). The germline V and J ends were trimmed by 1 base and 4 bases, with 10 bases remaining between them. Germline-derived CDR1 and CDR2 are DFQATT and SNEGSKA (reference sequence). The CDR3 spans 13 residues. The CDR3 DNA follows: TGCAGTGCTAGAGCCTGGGGGATCTATGGCTACACCTTC. It translates to CSARAWGIYGYTF.

In the case of this clonotype: A much larger clone differs by one base, so this may be a read error. The chain combines TRBV18 with TRBJ1-1, with no clear D. The CDR3 is made up of 14 amino acids. Germline V lookup: CDR1 KGHSH, CDR2 LQKENI. CDR3: CASSPFGSNTKAFF. The CDR3 region has the DNA TGTGCCAGCTCACCATTTGGCAGCAACACTAAAGCTTTCTTT.

This clonotype was counted at least ten times. V and J are TRBV28 and TRBJ1-2, with D maybe TRBD1 (6 bases). Trimming removed 5 bases from V and 4 bases from J, with 17 bases in between. Germline CDR1 and CDR2: MDHEN and SYDVKM. CDR3 length: 15 amino acids. The CDR3 sequence: CASSPTGGRFYGYTF. The CDR3 nucleotides read TGTGCCAGCAGTCCCACCGGGGGGCGTTTCTATGGCTACACCTTC.

Regarding this clonotype: At one of its ends the junction is not consistent with the germline gene, which may arise from a read error. The rearrangement links TRBV30 to TRBJ2-1; a possible D gene is TRBD2 (5 bases). TRBJ2-7 explains the end of the DNA better; the J call may be wrong. The CDR3 loop spans 12 amino acids. Germline CDR1 and CDR2: GTSNPN and SVGIG (reference sequence). In nucleotides, the CDR3 is TGTGCCTGGGGTGTCCGGGGTAGCGAGCAGTACTTC. This translates into CAWGVRGSEQYF.

This chain uses TRBV27 with TRBJ1-1; D unclear. The CDR3 length is 14 residues. V lost 6 bases, J lost 1 base, and 12 bases lay in between. Germline CDR1 reads MNHEY; CDR2 reads SMNVEV (reference sequence). The chain's CDR3 is CASRSTTTNTEAFF. CDR3 sequence (DNA): TGTGCCAGCAGGTCTACAACTACGAACACTGAAGCTTTCTTT.